This T cell receptor (beta chain) was sequenced in a study of T-cell reconstitution after alpha-beta-depleted transplantation in children. Whole-study findings and limits: After transplant, at about two months, alpha-beta T cells were reportedly derived from several hundred expanded graft clones. For some patients, TCRbeta diversity was high at day 60 because of recipient T cells and thymic progenitors that survived. A year post-transplant, T-cell counts and diversity derived mostly from newly produced T cells.

Looked up from germline, CDR1 is DFQATT and CDR2 is SNEGSKA (reference sequence). Trimming stripped 8 bases from V and 6 bases from J, with 16 bases between. The CDR3 is 13 amino acids. This clonotype was observed a few times. As yet, its antigen is unknown. The TCRbeta library was prepared with unique molecular identifiers. TCRdb redid the calling of the PCR reads with MiXCR, one entry per CDR3 protein. This sample has about 140,000 distinct CDR3 sequences, with about 9% found just once. The sequence was obtained from a female patient between 2 and 15 years old who had a stem cell transplant for congenital amegakaryocytic thrombocytopenia, so the T cells may come from the graft donor. Sequenced material: PBMCs, mostly from graft donor cells, taken 180 days after TCRalphabeta/CD19-depleted stem cell transplant. The genes are TRBV20-1 and TRBJ2-2, with D possibly called TRBD1 or TRBD2 (6 bases each). In nucleotides, the CDR3 is TGCAGTACCGAAGGGGGGCTCGCCGGGGAGCTGTTTTTT. It encodes CSTEGGLAGELFF.